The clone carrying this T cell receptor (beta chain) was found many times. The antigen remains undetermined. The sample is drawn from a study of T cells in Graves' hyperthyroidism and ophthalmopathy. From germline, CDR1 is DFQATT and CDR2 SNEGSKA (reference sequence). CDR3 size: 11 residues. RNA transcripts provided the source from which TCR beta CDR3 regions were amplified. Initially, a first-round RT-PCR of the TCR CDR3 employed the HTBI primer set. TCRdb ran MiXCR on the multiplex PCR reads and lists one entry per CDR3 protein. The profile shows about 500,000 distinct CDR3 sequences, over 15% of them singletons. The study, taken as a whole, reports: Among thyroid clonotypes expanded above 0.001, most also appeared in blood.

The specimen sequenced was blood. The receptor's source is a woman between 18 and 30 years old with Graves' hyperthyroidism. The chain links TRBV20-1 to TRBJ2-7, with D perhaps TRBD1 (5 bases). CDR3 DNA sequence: TGCAGCGGTTCGGACAATTACGAGCAGTACTTC. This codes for CSGSDNYEQYF.